Shown below are 17 T cell receptor beta chains from a single sample sequenced in a study of cytomegalovirus exposure and HLA in healthy donors. Primers: 60 Vbeta forward and 13 Jbeta reverse. Measured with immunoSEQ multiplex PCR; TCRdb has only the in-frame clones, and not every one. Counted here are approximately 210,000 clones, approximately 83% occurring once; the ten biggest clones make up 10% to 13%. The sequenced sample was PBMCs. Receptor source: a woman aged 45-59 years in good health and CMV-seropositive.

J is TRBJ1-1 and V is TRBV18; TRBD1 aligns across 7 bases. CDR3 length: 13 residues. Trimming at V came to 3 bases and at J to 7 bases, leaving 5 bases not matched to a gene. The V gene's germline CDR1 is KGHSH and CDR2 LQKENI. The CDR3 DNA follows: TGTGCCAGCTCACCGGGACAGACAGATGAAGCTTTCTTT. Amino acids: CASSPGQTDEAFF.

V gene TRBV7-9 combines with J gene TRBJ2-7; D uncertain. This CDR3 is 11 amino acids long. V gave up 5 bases and J gave up 6 bases, with 8 bases separating them. CDR1 is SEHNR and CDR2 is FQNEAQ in the germline V gene (reference sequence). This CDR3 reads CASSLTREQYF. In DNA, the CDR3 is TGTGCCAGCAGCCTAACCCGCGAGCAGTACTTC.

V usage is TRBV9 and J usage is TRBJ1-2, with D unresolved. The CDR3 contains 14 residues. V shed 6 bases and J shed 5 bases, with 17 bases lying between them. Germline V CDR1 and CDR2: SGDLS, YYNGEE. As DNA, the CDR3 is TGTGCCAGCAAGAGGGCTCCCGGAGGATATGGCTACACCTTC. Protein: CASKRAPGGYGYTF.

This chain connects TRBV28 to TRBJ2-3; possible D gene TRBD2, 5 bases. The CDR3 is 19 residues long. The V gene lost 3 bases and the J gene lost 4 bases, with 26 bases spanning the gap. The germline gives CDR1 MDHEN, CDR2 SYDVKM. CDR3: CASSFPLAVSRGRSDTQYF. The CDR3 DNA reads as TGTGCCAGCAGTTTCCCCCTGGCAGTGTCCCGGGGTCGGTCAGATACGCAGTATTTT.

V is TRBV7-9 and J is TRBJ2-7; no reliable D call. The ends were cut back, 0 bases at V and 7 bases at J, with 7 bases in the middle. This CDR3 comprises 12 residues. The germline V gene has CDR1 SEHNR and CDR2 FQNEAQ (reference sequence). This chain's CDR3 is CASSLALREQYF. The CDR3 DNA sequence: TGTGCCAGCAGCTTAGCGCTAAGAGAGCAGTACTTC. Full variable domain (missing parts from reference TRBV7-9 and TRBJ2-7): DTGVSQNPRHKITKRGQNVTFRCDPISEHNRLYWYRQTLGQGPEFLTYFQNEAQLEKSRLLSDRFSAERPKGSFSTLEIQRTEQGDSAMYLCASSLALREQYFGPGTRLTVT.

The genes are TRBV10-2 and TRBJ2-5; 8 positions match TRBD2. The CDR3 runs 15 residues. Trimming at V came to 6 bases and at J to 4 bases, leaving 10 bases not matched to a gene. Germline V lookup: CDR1 WSHSY, CDR2 SAAADI. The CDR3 sequence: CASSHGGAFRETQYF. Here the CDR3 DNA reads TGCGCCAGCAGCCACGGGGGGGCCTTCAGAGAGACCCAGTACTTC.

The chain employs TRBV27 and TRBJ1-2, with no clear D. CDR1 MNHEY and CDR2 SMNVEV come from the germline V gene (reference sequence). The V and J ends lost 5 bases and 5 bases respectively, with 12 bases between them. This CDR3 spans 13 amino acids. The CDR3 nucleotides read TGTGCCAGCAGTGGCGGGGTTGGGTATGGCTACACCTTC. Translation gives CASSGGVGYGYTF.

The chain joins TRBV5-5 to TRBJ1-2; TRBD1 aligns across 8 bases. Germline CDR1 and CDR2: SGHKS and YYEKEE (reference sequence). V trimming: 4 bases; J trimming: 8 bases; junction bases outside the gene matches: 10. The CDR3 is 14 amino acids. CDR3 region: CASSLGQGVHGYTF. The CDR3 DNA is TGTGCCAGCAGCCTCGGACAGGGCGTTCACGGCTACACCTTC. The complete variable domain, with remaining parts taken from reference TRBV5-5 and TRBJ1-2, reads DAGVTQSPTHLIKTRGQQVTLRCSPISGHKSVSWYQQVLGQGPQFIFQYYEKEERGRGNFPDRFSARQFPNYSSELNVNALLLGDSALYLCASSLGQGVHGYTFGSGTRLTVV.

This chain joins TRBV29-1 and TRBJ2-4; D might be TRBD1 (6 bases). The germline CDR1 and CDR2 sequences are SQVTM and ANQGSEA. CDR3 length equals 12 residues. Trimming removed 5 bases from V and 6 bases from J, with 11 bases in between. CDR3 protein: CSVSGHGNIQYF. The CDR3 DNA reads as TGCAGCGTTTCGGGACACGGAAACATTCAGTACTTC.

The CDR3, as DNA: TGTGCCAGCAGCGTAGCGGAGGGCTGGGTTACTGAAGCTTTCTTT. Its protein product is CASSVAEGWVTEAFF. J is TRBJ1-1 and V is TRBV9; D call uncertain. V was clipped by 0 bases and J by 5 bases, with 14 bases between them. Germline V gene data show CDR1 as SGDLS and CDR2 as YYNGEE. The CDR3 extends over 15 amino acids.

The V call is TRBV30, the J call TRBJ1-4, with D possibly matching TRBD1 (5 bases). Trimming left V 2 bases short and J 8 bases short, with 12 bases between. The CDR3 length is 13 residues. Germline V gives CDR1 GTSNPN, CDR2 SVGIG (reference sequence). The CDR3 loop reads CAWSRQGTEKLFF. The DNA of the CDR3 is TGTGCCTGGAGTAGGCAGGGCACCGAAAAACTGTTTTTT.

This CDR3 is CASRASGGQEKLFF. The CDR3 bases are TGTGCCAGCAGGGCGTCGGGGGGACAAGAAAAACTGTTTTTT. J is TRBJ1-4 and V is TRBV2, with a weak D call TRBD1 (6 bases). Trimming took off 6 bases at V and 8 bases at J, with 16 bases between the two ends. Germline CDR1 SNHLY, CDR2 FYNNEI. The length of the CDR3 is 14 residues.

CDR3 bases: TGTGCCAGCAGCTTAGCACTAGTCACAGATACGCAGTATTTT. It codes for CASSLALVTDTQYF. The chain is built from TRBV7-2 and TRBJ2-3; D may be TRBD2 (5 bases). Germline-derived CDR1 and CDR2 are SGHTA and FQGNSA. The CDR3 has 14 amino acids. Trimming removed 0 bases from V and 2 bases from J, with 6 bases in between.

This chain joins TRBV7-3 and TRBJ1-2, with 7 bases aligning to TRBD1. Trimming removed 4 bases from V and 5 bases from J; junction bases left unmatched: 10. CDR1 SGHTA and CDR2 FQGTGA come from the germline V gene. This CDR3 spans 15 amino acids. This chain's CDR3 is CASSSADRHEYGYTF. DNA for the CDR3: TGTGCCAGCAGCTCCGCGGACAGGCACGAATATGGCTACACCTTC.

Details on this clone: A read error may account for a junction end that differs from germline. This chain joins TRBV18 and TRBJ1-1; 9 bases agree with TRBD1. Germline V lookup: CDR1 KGHSH, CDR2 LQKENI. This CDR3 has 14 residues. CDR3 region: CANSPGTGSAEAFF. The CDR3 DNA is TGTGCCAACTCACCTGGGACAGGGTCCGCTGAAGCTTTCTTT.

The V call is TRBV7-8, the J call TRBJ2-7; D is perhaps TRBD1 (7 bases). From germline, CDR1 is SGHVS and CDR2 FQNEAQ. Trimming cost V 0 bases and J 2 bases, with 11 bases left between them. There are 15 residues in the CDR3. The CDR3 reads CASSLARDSTYEQYF. The CDR3 coding sequence is TGTGCCAGCAGCTTAGCGCGGGACAGCACCTACGAGCAGTACTTC.

The chain uses TRBV15 and TRBJ2-3; 9 bases align to TRBD2. The CDR3 runs to 16 residues. Germline trimming cut 5 bases from V and 2 bases from J; bases unmatched to any gene: 8. Germline V lookup: CDR1 LNHNV, CDR2 YYDKDF (reference sequence). This CDR3 is CATSRILAGPTDTQYF. CDR3 coding DNA: TGTGCCACCAGCCGCATTCTAGCGGGGCCCACAGATACGCAGTATTTT. The full variable domain, in which reference TRBV15 and TRBJ2-3 provide the parts outside the CDR3, is DAMVIQNPRYQVTQFGKPVTLSCSQTLNHNVMYWYQQKSSQAPKLLFHYYDKDFNNEADTPDNFQSRRPNTSFCFLDIRSPGLGDTAMYLCATSRILAGPTDTQYFGPGTRLTVL.